This is a list of T cell receptor beta chains from one sample in a study of OX40 agonist ivuxolimab in advanced cancers. The table came from immunoSEQ multiplex PCR; TCRdb's copy has only in-frame clones and leaves some out. Of tens of thousands of clones listed, more than 80% were seen once; the top ten hold 2.5% to 3%. The sequences come from CD4+ or CD8+ T cells sorted from blood, collected in a trial of the OX40 agonist ivuxolimab. These receptors originate from an adult with an advanced solid tumor such as melanoma, head and neck, liver or kidney cancer. CDR3s include the opening cysteine and the closing phenylalanine or tryptophan. A D gene is named only where the DNA matches it firmly. Expanded clones are given a class, and other clones once, few, many or no size at all.

V	J	D	size	CDR3	DNA
TRBV14	TRBJ2-3	TRBD1	.	CASSYGQGTDTQYF	TGTGCCAGCAGTTACGGACAGGGCACAGATACGCAGTATTTT
TRBV7-3	TRBJ2-3	.	.	CASSVQGSVDTQYF	TGTGCCAGCAGCGTACAGGGTTCCGTCGATACGCAGTATTTT
TRBV4-2	TRBJ2-5	.	once	CASSHRQREETQYF	TGTGCCAGCAGCCACCGGCAGAGGGAAGAGACCCAGTACTTC
TRBV14	TRBJ2-3	TRBD1	once	CASSPLQGAGTDTQYF	TGTGCCAGCAGCCCCTTACAGGGGGCGGGAACAGATACGCAGTATTTT
TRBV12-5	TRBJ2-1	.	.	CASGLGGGHNEQFF	TGTGCTAGTGGTTTAGGGGGGGGCCACAATGAGCAGTTCTTC
TRBV5-4	TRBJ2-3	.	.	CASSNLDRGGGAPDTQYF	TGTGCCAGCAGCAATCTAGACCGGGGAGGGGGGGCCCCAGATACGCAGTATTTT
TRBV6-1	TRBJ2-5	TRBD2	.	CASTAGGGETQYF	TGTGCCAGCACAGCGGGGGGCGGAGAGACCCAGTACTTC
TRBV7-2	TRBJ2-5	TRBD1	.	CASSRDRGQETQYF	TGTGCCAGCAGCCGTGACAGGGGCCAAGAGACCCAGTACTTC
TRBV2	TRBJ2-7	.	.	CASSEVRTSYEQYF	TGTGCCAGCAGTGAAGTGCGGACCTCCTACGAGCAGTACTTC
TRBV5-6	TRBJ2-3	.	.	CASTGVKDTQYF	TGTGCCAGCACGGGGGTGAAAGATACGCAGTATTTT
TRBV2	TRBJ2-2	TRBD2	.	CASSEGLANTGELFF	TGTGCCAGCAGTGAGGGACTAGCCAACACCGGGGAGCTGTTTTTT
TRBV28	TRBJ1-6	.	.	CASSPGQSLPLHF	TGTGCCAGCAGTCCCGGGCAAAGTCTACCCCTCCACTTT
TRBV28	TRBJ1-3	TRBD1	.	CASKTGGTGNTIYF	TGTGCCAGCAAGACAGGGGGTACTGGAAACACCATATATTTT
TRBV10-3	TRBJ2-6	TRBD2	.	CATAGVAGGPSGANVLTF	TGTGCCACCGCCGGGGTAGCGGGGGGGCCCTCTGGGGCCAACGTCCTGACTTTC
TRBV11-2	TRBJ2-3	TRBD1	.	CASSLEGQGKYF	TGTGCCAGCAGCTTAGAAGGACAGGGAAAGTATTTT
TRBV5-1	TRBJ2-2	.	.	CASSTRTGELFF	TGCGCCAGTTCTACCCGTACCGGGGAGCTGTTTTTT
TRBV30	TRBJ1-4	.	.	CAWRKGGPNEKLFF	TGTGCCTGGAGAAAGGGGGGGCCTAATGAAAAACTGTTTTTT
TRBV6-1	TRBJ1-5	.	.	CASRTVHSNQPQHF	TGTGCCAGCAGGACAGTCCATAGCAATCAGCCCCAGCATTTT
TRBV7-9	TRBJ2-6	.	.	CASSLGGASGANVLTF	TGTGCCAGCAGCTTAGGAGGGGCGTCTGGGGCCAACGTCCTGACTTTC
TRBV28	TRBJ1-4	.	.	CASSSMGVTGPNEKLFF	TGTGCCAGCAGCTCCATGGGGGTAACGGGGCCTAATGAAAAACTGTTTTTT
TRBV7-9	TRBJ2-3	.	.	CASSLGGRADTQYF	TGTGCCAGCAGCTTAGGGGGCAGGGCAGATACGCAGTATTTT
TRBV7-2	TRBJ2-1	TRBD1	.	CASSFGQGGSYNEQFF	TGTGCCAGCAGCTTCGGACAGGGTGGCTCCTACAATGAGCAGTTCTTC
TRBV21-1	TRBJ1-6	.	.	CASSKVMRVAHSPLHF	TGTGCCAGCAGCAAAGTAATGAGGGTGGCGCATTCACCCCTCCACTTT
TRBV6-4	TRBJ2-1	.	.	CASSVALNNEQFF	TGTGCCAGCAGTGTGGCCCTAAACAATGAGCAGTTCTTC
TRBV7-2	TRBJ2-5	.	.	CASSLTETQYF	TGTGCCAGCAGCTTAACGGAGACCCAGTACTTC
TRBV30	TRBJ1-1	TRBD1	.	CAWSLRTGSSSDTEAFF	TGTGCCTGGAGTCTTCGGACAGGTTCAAGTTCCGACACTGAAGCTTTCTTT
TRBV6-5	TRBJ2-6	.	.	CASSYLGASGANVLTF	TGTGCCAGCAGTTACCTGGGGGCCTCTGGGGCCAACGTCCTGACTTTC
TRBV7-2	TRBJ2-3	TRBD2	.	CASSFGWSGGTDTQYF	TGTGCCAGCAGCTTTGGCTGGAGCGGGGGGACAGATACGCAGTATTTT
TRBV2	TRBJ1-1	.	.	CASSSIRTSEAFF	TGTGCCAGCAGTTCAATTAGGACATCTGAAGCTTTCTTT
TRBV29-1	TRBJ1-2	TRBD1	.	CSVAGQGVANYGYTF	TGCAGCGTTGCGGGACAGGGGGTGGCTAACTATGGCTACACCTTC
TRBV7-9	TRBJ1-1	.	.	CASSLILNTAAFF	TGTGCCAGCAGCTTAATCTTGAACACTGCAGCTTTCTTT
TRBV6-6	TRBJ2-5	.	few	CASSWSEYQETQYF	TGTGCCAGCAGTTGGTCCGAGTACCAAGAGACCCAGTACTTC
TRBV4-1	TRBJ1-5	TRBD1	.	CASSQTGGGGQPQHF	TGCGCCAGCAGCCAAACAGGGGGCGGTGGACAGCCCCAGCATTTT
TRBV6-1	TRBJ1-2	.	.	CASIFTLGNYGYTF	TGTGCCAGCATTTTCACCTTGGGTAACTATGGCTACACCTTC
TRBV18	TRBJ1-5	TRBD1	.	CASSPREGAGNQPQHF	TGTGCCAGCTCACCACGGGAGGGGGCAGGGAATCAGCCCCAGCATTTT
TRBV30	TRBJ2-6	.	.	CAWSVRQFSGANVLTF	TGTGCCTGGAGTGTACGGCAGTTCTCTGGGGCCAACGTCCTGACTTTC
TRBV7-6	TRBJ1-3	.	once	CASSLSTGLSGNTIYF	TGTGCCAGCAGCTTAAGTACGGGGTTATCGGGAAACACCATATATTTT
TRBV19	TRBJ1-1	.	.	CASSIGANTEAFF	TGTGCCAGTAGTATCGGGGCGAACACTGAAGCTTTCTTT
TRBV6-6	TRBJ1-5	.	.	CASSNTDGGRQPQHF	TGTGCCAGCAGTAATACAGACGGGGGTCGACAGCCCCAGCATTTT
TRBV30	TRBJ1-5	.	.	CAWSFTSGQPQHF	TGTGCCTGGAGTTTCACGAGCGGACAGCCCCAGCATTTT
TRBV5-6	TRBJ2-6	.	.	CASSQGNRPDGANVLTF	TGTGCCAGCAGTCAGGGAAATCGACCTGATGGGGCCAACGTCCTGACTTTC
TRBV28	TRBJ2-3	.	.	CASSLRDLGRFTDTQYF	TGTGCCAGCAGTTTAAGGGACCTGGGCAGATTCACAGATACGCAGTATTTT
TRBV12-5	TRBJ1-2	TRBD1	once	CASGAQGGFYGYTF	TGTGCTAGTGGGGCACAGGGGGGTTTCTATGGCTACACCTTC
TRBV7-2	TRBJ1-1	.	.	CASSLAQGSLGQNTEAFF	TGTGCCAGCAGCTTAGCTCAAGGGTCGTTAGGGCAAAACACTGAAGCTTTCTTT
TRBV15	TRBJ1-3	.	.	CATSRESSGNTIYF	TGTGCCACCAGCAGAGAAAGCTCTGGAAACACCATATATTTT
TRBV7-2	TRBJ1-2	.	.	CASSSSDKMAGYTF	TGTGCCAGCAGCTCAAGTGACAAGATGGCTGGCTACACCTTC
TRBV4-3	TRBJ2-5	TRBD2	.	CASSQGVSSGAQETQYF	TGCGCCAGCAGCCAAGGAGTTTCTAGCGGGGCCCAAGAGACCCAGTACTTC
TRBV18	TRBJ2-3	.	.	CASSPPTLATDTQYF	TGTGCCAGCTCACCACCAACTCTGGCCACAGATACGCAGTATTTT